This is a list of T cell receptor beta chains from one sample in a study of shared clonotypes between healthy human individuals. TCRdb's copy holds only in-frame clones and misses some; the assay was immunoSEQ multiplex PCR. This table has 950,000 to 1,200,000 clones, around three quarters appearing once. Material: memory CD4+ T cells from PBMCs. The origin of the receptors is a man in his late teens or twenties in good health. Some clones in this sample may be carry-over from other donors' samples. Each CDR3 is given with its conserved first and last residue. The order of the fields is D gene, V gene, clone size, J gene, CDR3 protein, CDR3 DNA. D genes are given only for firm matches. Rows give clone size only sometimes, using once, few, many, or a class for an expanded clone.

NA,TRBV5-1,NA,TRBJ1-6,CASSLEGLGSPLHF,TGCGCCAGCAGCTTGGAAGGGTTGGGGTCACCCCTCCACTTT
TRBD2,TRBV11-1,NA,TRBJ2-1,CASSLAGLAGYNEQFF,TGTGCCAGCAGCTTAGCGGGACTAGCGGGCTACAATGAGCAGTTCTTC
NA,TRBV27,NA,TRBJ2-7,CASSFGRQGAGEQYF,TGTGCCAGCAGTTTCGGAAGACAGGGTGCGGGGGAGCAGTACTTC
NA,TRBV4-1,NA,TRBJ1-2,CASSLPGHHLF,TGCGCCAGCAGCCTACCGGGACACCACCTCTTC
NA,TRBV11-2,NA,TRBJ2-1,CASSLGLYNEQFF,TGTGCCAGCAGCCTAGGCCTATACAATGAGCAGTTCTTC
NA,TRBV6-1,NA,TRBJ1-2,CASSLTGLGYTF,TGTGCCAGCAGCCTTACAGGGCTAGGCTACACCTTC
TRBD1,TRBV30,NA,TRBJ2-1,CAWSSDRATYNEQFF,TGTGCCTGGAGTTCGGACAGGGCAACCTACAATGAGCAGTTCTTC
TRBD1,TRBV30,NA,TRBJ2-5,CAWSVLGTGADKTQYF,TGTGCCTGGAGTGTACTTGGTACAGGGGCGGATAAGACCCAGTACTTC
NA,TRBV29-1,NA,TRBJ2-1,CSVEREWHPGEQFF,TGCAGCGTTGAAAGGGAATGGCACCCCGGGGAGCAGTTCTTC
NA,TRBV21-1,NA,TRBJ2-5,CASTTGGQETQYF,TGTGCCAGCACCACCGGGGGCCAAGAGACCCAGTACTTC
NA,TRBV30,NA,TRBJ1-1,CAWSEVNTEAFF,TGTGCCTGGAGTGAGGTGAACACTGAAGCTTTCTTT
NA,TRBV28,few,TRBJ2-6,CASSFSGANVLTF,TGTGCCAGCAGTTTTTCTGGGGCCAACGTCCTGACTTTC
TRBD1,TRBV6-5,NA,TRBJ1-2,CASSRDRGTYGYTF,TGTGCCAGCAGCAGGGACAGGGGGACCTATGGCTACACCTTC
TRBD1,TRBV15,NA,TRBJ2-7,CATSRDLGTGGSGEQYF,TGTGCCACCAGCAGAGATCTGGGGACAGGGGGCTCAGGGGAGCAGTACTTC
NA,TRBV2,few,TRBJ1-2,CASSEGSYGYTF,TGTGCCAGCAGTGAAGGCAGCTATGGCTACACCTTC
TRBD2,TRBV28,NA,TRBJ2-3,CASSQPGGSTSTDTQYF,TGTGCCAGCAGCCAGCCGGGAGGGTCTACTAGCACAGATACGCAGTATTTT
NA,TRBV7-9,NA,TRBJ2-5,CASSPGGGGIQETQYF,TGTGCCAGCAGCCCCGGGGGAGGGGGGATCCAAGAGACCCAGTACTTC
TRBD1,TRBV7-9,NA,TRBJ2-1,CASSFETGSNEQFF,TGTGCCAGCAGCTTTGAGACAGGGAGCAATGAGCAGTTCTTC
NA,TRBV9,NA,TRBJ1-1,CASSAAVGYTEAFF,TGTGCCAGCAGCGCCGCGGTAGGGTACACTGAAGCTTTCTTT
NA,TRBV18,few,TRBJ1-1,CASSPNPADTEAFF,TGTGCCAGCTCACCAAACCCGGCGGACACTGAAGCTTTCTTT
TRBD2,TRBV18,NA,TRBJ2-2,CASSPLAGDTGELFF,TGTGCCAGCTCACCACTAGCGGGAGACACCGGGGAGCTGTTTTTT
NA,TRBV28,few,TRBJ1-1,CASMGSPLYTEAFF,TGTGCCAGCATGGGCAGTCCCCTTTACACTGAAGCTTTCTTT
TRBD1,TRBV7-2,NA,TRBJ2-7,CASSLSGTGFYEQYF,TGTGCCAGCAGCTTATCCGGGACAGGGTTCTACGAGCAGTACTTC
TRBD1,TRBV10-1,NA,TRBJ2-7,CASSELDRAFWEQYF,TGCGCCAGCAGTGAGCTGGACAGGGCCTTTTGGGAGCAGTACTTC
NA,TRBV10-1,few,TRBJ2-7,CASSDSHTGLYEQYF,TGCGCCAGCAGTGATTCCCACACAGGGCTCTACGAGCAGTACTTC
NA,TRBV28,NA,TRBJ1-1,CASSRGLGQGNTEAFF,TGTGCCAGCAGCCGCGGCTTAGGGCAGGGAAACACTGAAGCTTTCTTT
NA,TRBV28,NA,TRBJ1-1,CASTPIYPGQMNTEAFF,TGTGCCAGCACCCCCATCTACCCGGGGCAGATGAACACTGAAGCTTTCTTT
TRBD1,TRBV9,NA,TRBJ2-7,CASSKGQGAITYEQYF,TGTGCCAGCAGCAAGGGACAGGGGGCAATCACCTACGAGCAGTACTTC
NA,TRBV2,many,TRBJ1-2,CASSERQGNYGYTF,TGTGCCAGCAGTGAACGGCAGGGGAACTATGGCTACACCTTC
NA,TRBV18,NA,TRBJ1-1,CASSGTGAEAFF,TGTGCCAGCTCTGGGACTGGGGCTGAAGCTTTCTTT
NA,TRBV12-1,NA,TRBJ2-7,CALGGTVYEQYF,TGTGCCTTGGGGGGGACAGTCTACGAGCAGTACTTC
NA,TRBV5-1,NA,TRBJ2-7,CASSQGGDSYEQYF,TGCGCCAGCAGCCAGGGGGGAGACTCCTACGAGCAGTACTTC
TRBD2,TRBV4-3,few,TRBJ2-1,CASSQASGGYNEQFF,TGCGCCAGCAGCCAAGCTAGCGGGGGTTACAATGAGCAGTTCTTC
NA,TRBV5-4,NA,TRBJ2-1,CASSLRGMGGEQFF,TGTGCCAGCAGCTTGCGGGGGATGGGAGGTGAGCAGTTCTTC
NA,TRBV25-1,NA,TRBJ2-1,CASSDLVGTGNEQFF,TGTGCCAGCAGTGATTTGGTCGGGACTGGGAATGAGCAGTTCTTC
NA,TRBV6-5,NA,TRBJ2-7,CASSYSILWAGEQYF,TGTGCCAGCAGTTACTCAATCCTTTGGGCGGGGGAGCAGTACTTC
TRBD1,TRBV19,once,TRBJ2-7,CASSIPGQGRYEQYF,TGTGCCAGTAGTATTCCGGGACAGGGGCGCTACGAGCAGTACTTC
TRBD1,TRBV29-1,few,TRBJ2-6,CSVEAGQGVSTGANVLTF,TGCAGCGTAGAAGCGGGACAGGGGGTCTCGACCGGGGCCAACGTCCTGACTTTC
NA,TRBV9,NA,TRBJ2-7,CASSVGTASYEQYF,TGTGCCAGCAGCGTAGGAACTGCCTCCTACGAGCAGTACTTC
TRBD1,TRBV7-9,NA,TRBJ2-3,CASSLGTGGAKDTQYF,TGTGCCAGCAGCTTGGGGACAGGGGGCGCGAAAGATACGCAGTATTTT
NA,TRBV7-2,NA,TRBJ2-5,CASTHAGTWNQYF,TGTGCCAGCACCCATGCGGGAACTTGGAACCAGTACTTC
NA,TRBV28,NA,TRBJ1-3,CASSLSDGYSGNTIYF,TGTGCCAGCAGTTTATCTGACGGCTACTCTGGAAACACCATATATTTT
NA,TRBV7-3,NA,TRBJ2-2,CASSLSGGELFF,TGTGCCAGCAGCTTATCAGGGGGGGAGCTGTTTTTT
NA,TRBV18,NA,TRBJ2-7,CASSPRDSIPYYEQYF,TGTGCCAGCTCACCGCGAGATTCTATACCATACTACGAGCAGTACTTC
NA,TRBV6-6,few,TRBJ2-1,CASSHMYEQFF,TGTGCCAGCAGTCATATGTACGAGCAGTTCTTC
NA,TRBV27,NA,TRBJ1-2,CASSSDNDPAGYTF,TGTGCCAGCAGTTCCGACAACGACCCGGCGGGCTACACCTTC